Following are 18 T cell receptor beta chains from one sample sequenced in a study of neurological immune-mediated disorders. TCRdb itself ran the 5' RACE reads through MiXCR, one entry per CDR3 protein. The data hold about 59,000 distinct CDR3 sequences, with roughly 3.5% observed a single time. Sequences were obtained from PBMCs. The receptors shown here come from a woman in her twenties or thirties with multiple sclerosis.

As concerns this clonotype: Given a much more abundant clone one base away, this may be a read error. The chain has TRBV10-3 and TRBJ1-4; no firm D call. The V end lost 5 bases, the J end lost 8 bases, and 9 bases lay between the germline ends. The CDR3 consists of 12 residues. The germline gives CDR1 ENHRY, CDR2 SYGVKD. The CDR3 reads CAISPKGEKLFF. The CDR3 DNA reads as TGTGCCATCAGTCCAAAGGGAGAAAAACTGTTTTTT.

This clonotype was seen only a few times. V is TRBV20-1 and J is TRBJ2-7, with 10 positions matching TRBD1. This CDR3 is 14 amino acids long. Trimming took 6 bases from V and 9 from J; bases not matched to a gene: 14. From germline, CDR1 is DFQATT and CDR2 SNEGSKA (reference sequence). CDR3 sequence reads: CSATSDRGVYVQYF. The CDR3, as DNA: TGCAGTGCCACTTCGGACAGGGGGGTTTATGTGCAGTACTTC.

There are many counts of this clonotype. V is TRBV25-1 and J is TRBJ1-6, with a possible D match to TRBD1 (5 bases). Trimming cost V 1 base and J 5 bases, with 12 bases left between them. The CDR3 totals 16 residues. Looked up from germline, CDR1 is MGHDK and CDR2 is SYGVNS. CDR3 amino acids: CASSEFMGRDNSPLHF. The DNA of the CDR3 is TGTGCCAGCAGTGAATTCATGGGCAGGGATAATTCACCCCTCCACTTT.

This clonotype was seen at least ten times. The chain employs TRBV5-1 and TRBJ2-1, with D possibly matching TRBD1 (5 bases). Trimming cost V 9 bases and J 6 bases, with 22 bases left between them. The CDR3 loop spans 15 amino acids. CDR1 is SGHRS, CDR2 YFSETQ, per germline. This CDR3 reads CATSKGWGLFNEQFF. The CDR3 DNA is TGCGCCACCTCCAAGGGTTGGGGCCTTTTCAATGAGCAGTTCTTC.

At least ten counts were recorded for this clonotype. The chain combines TRBV15 with TRBJ2-1; D call uncertain. Trimming took off 0 bases at V and 9 bases at J, with 15 bases between the two ends. The CDR3 runs 15 residues. CDR1 and CDR2 (germline): LNHNV, YYDKDF (reference sequence). The CDR3 loop is CATSRDEEPTVEQFF. Here the CDR3 DNA reads TGTGCCACCAGCAGAGATGAGGAGCCAACCGTTGAGCAGTTCTTC.

At least ten counts were recorded for this clonotype. This chain connects TRBV3-1 to TRBJ2-7, with 11 nucleotides matching TRBD2. The J segment lost 4 bases and the V segment lost 5 bases, leaving 7 bases of the junction unmatched. CDR3 length equals 15 residues. CDR1 and CDR2 from the germline V gene are LGHDT and YNNKEL (reference sequence). The CDR3 here is CASSYLAGGVYEQYF. The CDR3 DNA sequence: TGTGCCAGCAGCTATCTAGCGGGAGGAGTTTACGAGCAGTACTTC.

This clonotype was counted ten times or more. The V call is TRBV5-1, the J call TRBJ2-2; D is possibly TRBD1 or TRBD2 (6 bases each). This CDR3 has 15 amino acids. Germline-derived CDR1 and CDR2 are SGHRS and YFSETQ. The V end lost 0 bases, the J end lost 7 bases, and 13 bases lay between the germline ends. CDR3 bases: TGCGCCAGCAGCTTGGTTCCGGGGGCCGGCGGGGAGCTGTTTTTT. This gives the protein CASSLVPGAGGELFF.

In its sample, this clonotype was seen many times. The CDR3, as DNA: TGTGCCACCAGTGAAGCCGGGACAGGGCGCAGAAGCAATCAGCCCCAGCATTTT. Residues: CATSEAGTGRRSNQPQHF. V is TRBV24-1 and J is TRBJ1-5, with 9 bases matching TRBD1. V shed 4 bases and J 1 base; nucleotides not matched to a gene: 10. The germline gives CDR1 KGHDR, CDR2 SFDVKD. This CDR3 has 18 residues.

This clonotype was seen at least ten times. The CDR3 DNA follows: TGCAGTGCTGTTCACTTAGCGGGGGGGGGCTACAATGAGCAGTTCTTC. It translates to CSAVHLAGGGYNEQFF. The chain joins TRBV20-1 to TRBJ2-1; 11 bases align to TRBD2. J was trimmed by 3 bases and V by 5 bases; bases with no gene match: 9. The CDR3 spans 16 residues. CDR1 is DFQATT and CDR2 is SNEGSKA in the germline V gene (reference sequence).

The table lists this clonotype with many counts. CDR3 region: CASSYLTGANEQYF. CDR3 DNA: TGTGCCTCATCGTACCTGACAGGAGCCAACGAGCAGTACTTC. The J gene is TRBJ2-7, the V gene TRBV10-3, with D maybe TRBD1 (6 bases). CDR1 is ENHRY, CDR2 SYGVKD, per germline. The CDR3 runs to 14 residues. Between the trimmed V and J ends, which lost 11 bases and 5 bases, there was a span of 22 bases.

Ten or more counts support this clonotype. This chain connects TRBV5-1 to TRBJ1-1; D remains unclear. CDR3 size: 14 residues. Germline V gives CDR1 SGHRS, CDR2 YFSETQ. V dropped 2 bases and J dropped 1 base, with 9 bases sitting between them. The CDR3 nucleotides are TGCGCCAGCAGCTTACACGTCCGGAACACTGAAGCTTTCTTT. Its translation: CASSLHVRNTEAFF.

This clonotype was picked up a small number of times. The rearrangement uses TRBV29-1 and TRBJ2-7, with a tentative D call TRBD2 (7 bases). The V end lost 2 bases, the J end lost 0 bases, and 11 bases lay between the germline ends. Looked up from germline, CDR1 is SQVTM and CDR2 is ANQGSEA. The CDR3 is 14 amino acids. The CDR3 protein is CSVERGAGSYEQYF. The CDR3 DNA sequence: TGCAGCGTTGAACGGGGGGCGGGCTCCTACGAGCAGTACTTC.

This clonotype showed up many times. The gene calls are TRBV7-8 and TRBJ2-2, with 7 bases matching TRBD1. Germline V gene sequence: CDR1 SGHVS, CDR2 FQNEAQ. V was clipped by 5 bases and J by 7 bases; unmatched bases: 4. CDR3 length equals 13 residues. Here the CDR3 DNA reads TGTGCCAGCAGCCCACAGGGGATCGGGGAGCTGTTTTTT. Its protein is CASSPQGIGELFF.

This clonotype was seen ten or more times. The V and J genes are TRBV24-1 and TRBJ2-1; D is undetermined. V was shortened by 4 bases and J by 11 bases, with 17 bases between the two germline ends. The CDR3 runs 14 residues. Germline lookup yields CDR1 KGHDR and CDR2 SFDVKD. As DNA, the CDR3 is TGTGCCACCAGTGACTCCCCTAGATTGGGTCAGCAGTTCTTC. Protein: CATSDSPRLGQQFF.

At least ten counts were recorded for this clonotype. This rearrangement joins TRBV3-1 to TRBJ2-7; 8 nucleotides match TRBD2. CDR1 is LGHDT, CDR2 YNNKEL, per germline (reference sequence). The CDR3 is made up of 15 amino acids. V was clipped by 4 bases and J by 4 bases; unmatched bases: 9. Written as DNA, the CDR3 is TGTGCCAGCAGCCTCACCACTAGCGGCCCTTACGAGCAGTACTTC. This translates into CASSLTTSGPYEQYF.

V usage is TRBV5-1 and J usage is TRBJ2-1; TRBD2 aligns across 9 bases. CDR3 length: 17 residues. Germline CDR1 reads SGHRS; CDR2 reads YFSETQ. Trimming removed 7 bases from V and 3 bases from J; junction bases left unmatched: 14. CDR3 bases: TGCGCCAGCCTTTTCGGTCCCCTAGCGGGGCTCTACAATGAGCAGTTCTTC. Translating gives CASLFGPLAGLYNEQFF.

This clonotype was recorded many times. This rearrangement joins TRBV5-1 to TRBJ1-2; D possibly corresponds to TRBD1 (5 bases). Germline V gene lookup returns CDR1 SGHRS and CDR2 YFSETQ. This CDR3 is built from 13 residues. Trimming cost V 4 bases and J 14 bases, with 21 bases left between them. This CDR3 is CASSQSQIQVWTF. CDR3 sequence (DNA): TGCGCCAGCAGCCAATCCCAAATACAGGTCTGGACCTTC.

This clonotype was seen ten or more times. The chain employs TRBV11-2 and TRBJ2-3; unclear D gene. Germline V gives CDR1 SGHAT, CDR2 FQNNGV. The CDR3 has 12 amino acids. Trimming shortened V by 6 bases and J by 5 bases, and 9 bases separated the two germline ends. In nucleotides, the CDR3 is TGTGCCAGCAGTAAGTTGGGAGATACGCAGTATTTT. Translating gives CASSKLGDTQYF.